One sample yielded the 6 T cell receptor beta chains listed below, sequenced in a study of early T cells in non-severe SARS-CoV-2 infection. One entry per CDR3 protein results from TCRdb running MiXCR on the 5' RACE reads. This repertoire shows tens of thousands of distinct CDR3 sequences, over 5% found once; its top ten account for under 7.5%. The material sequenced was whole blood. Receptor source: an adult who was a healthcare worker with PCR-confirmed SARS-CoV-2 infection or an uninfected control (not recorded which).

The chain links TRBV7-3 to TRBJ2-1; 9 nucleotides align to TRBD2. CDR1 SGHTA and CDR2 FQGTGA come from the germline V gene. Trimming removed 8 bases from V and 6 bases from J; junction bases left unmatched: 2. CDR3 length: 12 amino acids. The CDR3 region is CASGTSRNEQFF. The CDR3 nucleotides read TGTGCCAGCGGGACTAGCCGCAATGAGCAGTTCTTC.

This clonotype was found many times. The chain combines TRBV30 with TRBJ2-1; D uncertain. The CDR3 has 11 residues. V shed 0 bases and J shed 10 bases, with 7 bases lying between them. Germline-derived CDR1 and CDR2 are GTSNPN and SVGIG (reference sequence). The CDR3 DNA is TGTGCCTGGAGTGTAATAGGCGAGCAGTTCTTC. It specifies CAWSVIGEQFF.

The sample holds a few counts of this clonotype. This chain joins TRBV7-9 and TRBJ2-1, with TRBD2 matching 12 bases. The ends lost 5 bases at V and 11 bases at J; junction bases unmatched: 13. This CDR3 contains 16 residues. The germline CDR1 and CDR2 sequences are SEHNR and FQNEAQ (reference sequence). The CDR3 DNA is TGTGCCAGCAGCCCCCCGGCCGGACTAGCGGGAATGAAGCAGTTCTTC. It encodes CASSPPAGLAGMKQFF.

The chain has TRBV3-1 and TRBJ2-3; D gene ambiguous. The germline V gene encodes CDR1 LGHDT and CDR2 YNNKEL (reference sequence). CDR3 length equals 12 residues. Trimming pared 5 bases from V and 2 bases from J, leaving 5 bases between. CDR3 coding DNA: TGTGCCAGCAGCAGGACCACAGATACGCAGTATTTT. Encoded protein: CASSRTTDTQYF.

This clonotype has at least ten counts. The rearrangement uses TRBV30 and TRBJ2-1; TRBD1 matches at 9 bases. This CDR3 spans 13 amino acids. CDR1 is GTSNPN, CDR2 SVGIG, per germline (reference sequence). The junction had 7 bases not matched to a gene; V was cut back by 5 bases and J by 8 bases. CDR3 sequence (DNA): TGTGCCTGGGATGGACAGGGGAGCGATGAGCAGTTCTTC. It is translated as CAWDGQGSDEQFF. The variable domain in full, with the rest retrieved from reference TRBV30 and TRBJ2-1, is SQTIHQWPATLVQPVGSPLSLECTVEGTSNPNLYWYRQAAGRGLQLLFYSVGIGQISSEVPQNLSASRPQDRQFILSSKKLLLSDSGFYLCAWDGQGSDEQFFGPGTRLTVL.

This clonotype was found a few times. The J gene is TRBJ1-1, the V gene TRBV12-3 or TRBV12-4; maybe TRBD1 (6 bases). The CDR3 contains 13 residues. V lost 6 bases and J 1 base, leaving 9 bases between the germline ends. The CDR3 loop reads CASSDRSNTEAFF. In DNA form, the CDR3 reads TGTGCCAGCAGCGACAGGTCGAACACTGAAGCTTTCTTT.